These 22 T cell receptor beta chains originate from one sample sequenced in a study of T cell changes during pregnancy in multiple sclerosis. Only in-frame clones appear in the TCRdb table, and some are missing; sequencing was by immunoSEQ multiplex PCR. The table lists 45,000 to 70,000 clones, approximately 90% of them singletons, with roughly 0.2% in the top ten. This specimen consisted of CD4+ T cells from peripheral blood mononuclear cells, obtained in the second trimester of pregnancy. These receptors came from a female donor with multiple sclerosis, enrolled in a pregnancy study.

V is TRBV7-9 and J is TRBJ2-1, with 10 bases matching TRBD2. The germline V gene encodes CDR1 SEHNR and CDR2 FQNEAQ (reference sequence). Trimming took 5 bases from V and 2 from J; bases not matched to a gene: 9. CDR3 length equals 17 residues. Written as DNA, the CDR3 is TGTGCCAGCAGCGTAACTAGCGGGGCCACCCCCTACAATGAGCAGTTCTTC. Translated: CASSVTSGATPYNEQFF.

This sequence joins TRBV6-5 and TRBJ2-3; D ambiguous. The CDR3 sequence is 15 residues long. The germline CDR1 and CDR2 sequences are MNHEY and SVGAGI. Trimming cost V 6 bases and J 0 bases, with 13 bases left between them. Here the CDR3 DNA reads TGTGCCAGCAGCCTCCAGGATAGGAGCACAGATACGCAGTATTTT. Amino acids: CASSLQDRSTDTQYF.

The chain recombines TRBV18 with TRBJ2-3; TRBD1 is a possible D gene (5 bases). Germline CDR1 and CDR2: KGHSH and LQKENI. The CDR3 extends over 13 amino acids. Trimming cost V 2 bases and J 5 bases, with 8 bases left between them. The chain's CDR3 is CASSPGALDTQYF. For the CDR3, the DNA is TGTGCCAGCTCACCAGGGGCCCTAGATACGCAGTATTTT.

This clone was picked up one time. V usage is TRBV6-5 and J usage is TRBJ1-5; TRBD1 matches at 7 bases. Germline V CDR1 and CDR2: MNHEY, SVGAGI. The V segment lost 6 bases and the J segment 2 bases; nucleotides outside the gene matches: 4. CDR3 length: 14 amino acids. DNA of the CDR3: TGTGCCAGCAGGCCTACAGGGGGCAATCAGCCCCAGCATTTT. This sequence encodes CASRPTGGNQPQHF.

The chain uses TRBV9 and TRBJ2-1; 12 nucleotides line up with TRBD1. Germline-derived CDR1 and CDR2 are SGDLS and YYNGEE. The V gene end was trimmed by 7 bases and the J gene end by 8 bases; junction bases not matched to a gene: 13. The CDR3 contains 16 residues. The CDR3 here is CASSGFGTGGRDEQFF. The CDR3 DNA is TGTGCCAGCTCAGGTTTCGGGACAGGGGGCAGAGATGAGCAGTTCTTC.

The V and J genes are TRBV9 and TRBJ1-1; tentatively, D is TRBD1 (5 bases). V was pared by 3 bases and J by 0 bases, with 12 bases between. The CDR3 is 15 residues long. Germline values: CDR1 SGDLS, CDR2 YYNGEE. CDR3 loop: CASSGSGALNTEAFF. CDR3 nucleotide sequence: TGTGCCAGCAGCGGGAGCGGGGCATTGAACACTGAAGCTTTCTTT.

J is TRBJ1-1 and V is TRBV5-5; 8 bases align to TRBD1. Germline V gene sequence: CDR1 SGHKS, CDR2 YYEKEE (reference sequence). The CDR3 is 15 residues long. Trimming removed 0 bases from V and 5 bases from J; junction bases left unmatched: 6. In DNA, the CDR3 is TGTGCCAGCAGCTTGGAGGACAGGGTGTGGACTGAAGCTTTCTTT. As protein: CASSLEDRVWTEAFF.

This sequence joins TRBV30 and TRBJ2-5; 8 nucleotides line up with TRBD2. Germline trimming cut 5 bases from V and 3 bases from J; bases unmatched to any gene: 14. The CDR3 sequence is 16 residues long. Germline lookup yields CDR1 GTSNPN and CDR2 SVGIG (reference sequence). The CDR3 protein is CAWGGRSGRPEETQYF. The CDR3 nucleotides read TGTGCCTGGGGAGGGCGAAGCGGGAGACCTGAAGAGACCCAGTACTTC.

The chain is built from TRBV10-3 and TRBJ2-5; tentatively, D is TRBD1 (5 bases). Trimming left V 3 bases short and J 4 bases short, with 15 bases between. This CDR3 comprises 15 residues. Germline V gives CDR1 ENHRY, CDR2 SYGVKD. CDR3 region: CAISDNRLGAETQYF. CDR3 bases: TGTGCCATCAGTGACAACAGGCTAGGGGCAGAGACCCAGTACTTC.

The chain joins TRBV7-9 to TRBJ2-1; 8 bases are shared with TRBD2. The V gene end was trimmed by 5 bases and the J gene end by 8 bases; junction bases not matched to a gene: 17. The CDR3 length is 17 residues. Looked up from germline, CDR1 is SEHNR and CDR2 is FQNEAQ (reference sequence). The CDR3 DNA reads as TGTGCCAGCAGCCAAGTGCTCTTGACTAGCGTCTTCGATGAGCAGTTCTTC. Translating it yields CASSQVLLTSVFDEQFF.

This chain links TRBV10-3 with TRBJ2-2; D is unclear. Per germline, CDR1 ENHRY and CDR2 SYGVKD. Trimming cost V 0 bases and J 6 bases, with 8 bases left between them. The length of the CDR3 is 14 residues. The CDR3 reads CAISESTGAGELFF. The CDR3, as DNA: TGTGCCATCAGTGAGTCGACGGGTGCCGGGGAGCTGTTTTTT.

The CDR3 loop reads CATSGRETQYF. The CDR3 DNA follows: TGTGCCACCAGCGGGAGGGAGACCCAGTACTTC. The V and J genes are TRBV15 and TRBJ2-5, with D possibly TRBD2 on 6 matching bases. Germline V gene data show CDR1 as LNHNV and CDR2 as YYDKDF (reference sequence). The CDR3 loop spans 11 amino acids. V lost 5 bases and J lost 5, with 6 bases in between.

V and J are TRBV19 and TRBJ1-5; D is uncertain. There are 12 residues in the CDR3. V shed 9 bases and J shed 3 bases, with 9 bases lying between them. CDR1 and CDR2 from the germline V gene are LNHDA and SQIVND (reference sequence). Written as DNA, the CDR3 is TGTGCCAGCAGCGTCCTCAATCAGCCCCAGCATTTT. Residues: CASSVLNQPQHF.

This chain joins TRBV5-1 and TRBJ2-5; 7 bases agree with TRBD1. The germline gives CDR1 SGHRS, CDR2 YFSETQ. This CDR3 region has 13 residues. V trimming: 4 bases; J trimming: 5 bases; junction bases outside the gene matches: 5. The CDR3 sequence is CASSLGQAETQYF. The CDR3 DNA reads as TGCGCCAGCAGCCTAGGACAGGCTGAGACCCAGTACTTC.

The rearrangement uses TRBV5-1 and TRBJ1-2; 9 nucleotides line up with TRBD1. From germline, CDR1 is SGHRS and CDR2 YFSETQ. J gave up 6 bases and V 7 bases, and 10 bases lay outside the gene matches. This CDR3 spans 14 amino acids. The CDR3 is CASGPGQGNHGYTF. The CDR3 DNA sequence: TGCGCCAGCGGACCGGGACAGGGAAATCATGGCTACACCTTC. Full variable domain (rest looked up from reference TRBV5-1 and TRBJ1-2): KAGVTQTPRYLIKTRGQQVTLSCSPISGHRSVSWYQQTPGQGLQFLFEYFSETQRNKGNFPGRFSGRQFSNSRSEMNVSTLELGDSALYLCASGPGQGNHGYTFGSGTRLTVV.

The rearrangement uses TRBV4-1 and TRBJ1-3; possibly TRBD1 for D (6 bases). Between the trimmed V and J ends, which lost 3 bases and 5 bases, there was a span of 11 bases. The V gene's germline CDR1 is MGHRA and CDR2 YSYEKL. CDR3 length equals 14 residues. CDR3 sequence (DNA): TGCGCCAGCAGCCACCCGGACAGCAGAAACACCATATATTTT. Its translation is CASSHPDSRNTIYF.

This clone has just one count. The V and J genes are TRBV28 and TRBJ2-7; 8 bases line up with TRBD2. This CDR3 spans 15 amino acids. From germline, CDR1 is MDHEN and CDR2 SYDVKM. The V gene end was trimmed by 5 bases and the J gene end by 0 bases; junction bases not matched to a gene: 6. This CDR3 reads CASSTLAGLSYEQYF. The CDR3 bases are TGTGCCAGCAGTACCCTAGCGGGCCTCTCCTACGAGCAGTACTTC. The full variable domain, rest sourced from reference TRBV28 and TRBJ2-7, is DVKVTQSSRYLVKRTGEKVFLECVQDMDHENMFWYRQDPGLGLRLIYFSYDVKMKEKGDIPEGYSVSREKKERFSLILESASTNQTSMYLCASSTLAGLSYEQYFGPGTRLTVT.

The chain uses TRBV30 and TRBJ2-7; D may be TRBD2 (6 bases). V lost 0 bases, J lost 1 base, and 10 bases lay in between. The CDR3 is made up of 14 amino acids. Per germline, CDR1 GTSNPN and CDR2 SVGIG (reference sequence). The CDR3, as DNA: TGTGCCTGGAGTGTCCCGGGAGTATCCTACGAGCAGTACTTC. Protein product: CAWSVPGVSYEQYF. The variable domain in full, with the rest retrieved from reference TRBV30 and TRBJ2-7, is SQTIHQWPATLVQPVGSPLSLECTVEGTSNPNLYWYRQAAGRGLQLLFYSVGIGQISSEVPQNLSASRPQDRQFILSSKKLLLSDSGFYLCAWSVPGVSYEQYFGPGTRLTVT.

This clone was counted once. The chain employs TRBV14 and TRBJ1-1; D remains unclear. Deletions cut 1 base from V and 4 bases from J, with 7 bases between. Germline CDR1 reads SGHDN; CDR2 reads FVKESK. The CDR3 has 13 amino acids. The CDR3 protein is CASSQVRGTEAFF. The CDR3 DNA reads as TGTGCCAGCAGCCAAGTTCGGGGCACTGAAGCTTTCTTT.

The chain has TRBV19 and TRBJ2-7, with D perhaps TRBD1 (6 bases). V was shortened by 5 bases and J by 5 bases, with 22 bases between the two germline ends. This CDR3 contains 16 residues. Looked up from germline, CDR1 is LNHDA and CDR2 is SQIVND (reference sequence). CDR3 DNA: TGTGCCAGTAGTCAGGCCCATACGGGACAAACGGACGAGCAGTACTTC. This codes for CASSQAHTGQTDEQYF.

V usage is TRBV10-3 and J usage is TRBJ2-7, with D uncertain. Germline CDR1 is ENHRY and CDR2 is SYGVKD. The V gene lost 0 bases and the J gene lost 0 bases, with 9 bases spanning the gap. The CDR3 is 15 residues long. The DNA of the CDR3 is TGTGCCATCAGTGAGTCGAATACAGCCTCCTACGAGCAGTACTTC. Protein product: CAISESNTASYEQYF.

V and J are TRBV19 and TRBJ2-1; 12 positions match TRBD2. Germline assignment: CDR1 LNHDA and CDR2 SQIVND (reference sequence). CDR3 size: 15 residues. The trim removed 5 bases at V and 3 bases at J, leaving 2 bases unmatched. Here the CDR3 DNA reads TGTGCCAGTAGTCGGACTAGCGGGAACTACAATGAGCAGTTCTTC. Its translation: CASSRTSGNYNEQFF. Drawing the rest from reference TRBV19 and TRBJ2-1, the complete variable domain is DGGITQSPKYLFRKEGQNVTLSCEQNLNHDAMYWYRQDPGQGLRLIYYSQIVNDFQKGDIAEGYSVSREKKESFPLTVTSAQKNPTAFYLCASSRTSGNYNEQFFGPGTRLTVL.